The 10 T cell receptor beta chains below were found in one sample sequenced in a study of glioma-infiltrating T cells. The iRepertoire nested amplicon-rescue multiplex PCR amplified TCR alpha and beta CDR3s from RNA. MiXCR was run by TCRdb on the multiplex PCR reads, yielding one entry per CDR3 protein. This table has around 180,000 distinct CDR3 sequences, about 46% appearing once. Sequencing was carried out using glioma tissue, nonneoplastic brain tissue, or PBMCs (not recorded which). These TCRs come from a human donor with low-grade glioma or glioblastoma, undergoing nonglioma brain surgery, or in good health (not recorded which).

This clonotype was observed a single time. The V call is TRBV20-1, the J call TRBJ2-1, with D possibly TRBD2 on 5 matching bases. The germline V and J ends were trimmed by 6 bases and 1 base, with 19 bases remaining between them. The germline gives CDR1 DFQATT, CDR2 SNEGSKA (reference sequence). CDR3 size: 16 residues. The chain's CDR3 is CSAAPLNSASYNEQFF. The CDR3 coding sequence is TGCAGTGCGGCCCCCCTGAATAGCGCTTCCTACAATGAGCAGTTCTTC.

This clonotype was seen at least ten times. The V gene is TRBV20-1, the J gene TRBJ2-1; TRBD2 agrees at 9 bases. With V trimmed by 1 base and J by 0 bases, 4 bases remained unmatched. The CDR3 covers 16 residues. CDR1 is DFQATT and CDR2 is SNEGSKA in the germline V gene (reference sequence). CDR3 nucleotides: TGCAGTGCTAGAGGAGGTAGCGGGAGCTCCTACAATGAGCAGTTCTTC. Translation gives CSARGGSGSSYNEQFF.

This chain connects TRBV7-9 to TRBJ2-1; D ambiguous. The germline V gene has CDR1 SEHNR and CDR2 FQNEAQ (reference sequence). V was shortened by 1 base and J by 9 bases, with 4 bases between the two germline ends. The CDR3 extends over 11 amino acids. CDR3 protein: CASSLDSEQFF. Written as DNA, the CDR3 is TGTGCCAGCAGCTTAGACAGTGAGCAGTTCTTC. Combining the CDR3 with reference TRBV7-9 and TRBJ2-1 gives the whole variable domain DTGVSQNPRHKITKRGQNVTFRCDPISEHNRLYWYRQTLGQGPEFLTYFQNEAQLEKSRLLSDRFSAERPKGSFSTLEIQRTEQGDSAMYLCASSLDSEQFFGPGTRLTVL.

This clonotype was found a few times. This chain links TRBV4-2 with TRBJ1-5; no definite D call. V dropped 1 base and J dropped 0 bases, with 10 bases sitting between them. The length of the CDR3 is 16 residues. From germline, CDR1 is LGHNA and CDR2 YNFKEQ. The DNA for the CDR3 is TGTGCCAGCAGCCAAGCGGACCCCAATAGCAATCAGCCCCAGCATTTT. Amino acid sequence: CASSQADPNSNQPQHF.

This clonotype has ten or more counts. Here the CDR3 reads CASRQDRVVPGELFF. The CDR3 DNA reads TGTGCCAGCAGGCAGGACAGGGTTGTACCGGGGGAGCTGTTTTTT. The chain joins TRBV28 to TRBJ2-2; the match to TRBD1 covers 8 bases. This CDR3 spans 15 amino acids. Germline lookup yields CDR1 MDHEN and CDR2 SYDVKM. Losses at the gene ends were 6 bases for V and 8 bases for J; bases not matched to a gene: 11. The variable domain in full, with the rest retrieved from reference TRBV28 and TRBJ2-2, is DVKVTQSSRYLVKRTGEKVFLECVQDMDHENMFWYRQDPGLGLRLIYFSYDVKMKEKGDIPEGYSVSREKKERFSLILESASTNQTSMYLCASRQDRVVPGELFFGEGSRLTVL.

Many counts were recorded for this clonotype. This chain uses TRBV28 with TRBJ2-2; D is ambiguous. Trimming took 10 bases from V and 0 from J, leaving 15 bases between them. This CDR3 is built from 15 residues. Germline V gives CDR1 MDHEN, CDR2 SYDVKM. CDR3 region: CAIQRGVTNTGELFF. In DNA, the CDR3 is TGTGCCATCCAGCGCGGAGTTACGAACACCGGGGAGCTGTTTTTT.

Notes on this clonotype: This could be a read error, since a much larger clone is one nucleotide away. The V gene is TRBV20-1, the J gene TRBJ1-2; no clear D gene. Germline-derived CDR1 and CDR2 are DFQATT and SNEGSKA (reference sequence). The CDR3 is 13 residues long. V lost 3 bases, J lost 0 bases, and 8 bases lay in between. CDR3 nucleotide sequence: TGCAGTGCTAGGGCAGACTCTAACTATGGCTACACCTTC. This encodes CSARADSNYGYTF.

As regards this clonotype: One end of the junction varies from germline; a read error may be responsible. This sequence joins TRBV27 and TRBJ1-1; D is unresolved. The CDR3 sequence is 15 residues long. The germline V gene has CDR1 MNHEY and CDR2 SMNVEV (reference sequence). CDR3 DNA sequence: TGTGCCAGCAGTTTACGGCGGAAGGGAAGCACTGAAGCTTTCTTC. This sequence encodes CASSLRRKGSTEAFF.

The chain links TRBV16 to TRBJ2-1, with D maybe TRBD2 (5 bases). The CDR3 contains 15 residues. Germline CDR1 KGHSY, CDR2 FQNENV. Trimming pared 4 bases from V and 2 bases from J, leaving 12 bases between. CDR3 sequence: CASSPPGIAYNEQFF. CDR3 sequence (DNA): TGTGCCAGCAGCCCGCCGGGAATAGCCTACAATGAGCAGTTCTTC. Looking up the rest from reference TRBV16 and TRBJ2-1 gives the full variable domain: GEEVAQTPKHLVRGEGQKAKLYCAPIKGHSYVFWYQQVLKNEFKFLISFQNENVFDETGMPKERFSAKCLPNSPCSLEIQATKLEDSAVYFCASSPPGIAYNEQFFGPGTRLTVL.

A few counts support this clonotype. This CDR3 reads CASNKGAVQETQYF. The CDR3 nucleotides read TGTGCCAGCAATAAGGGGGCTGTACAAGAGACCCAGTACTTC. The genes are TRBV28 and TRBJ2-5, with 7 positions matching TRBD1. The germline gives CDR1 MDHEN, CDR2 SYDVKM. V shed 7 bases, J shed 2 bases, and the junction held 7 bases outside the gene matches. The CDR3 totals 14 residues.